This is a list of T cell receptor beta chains from one sample in a study of graft-versus-host responses after intestinal transplantation. The table came from immunoSEQ multiplex PCR; TCRdb's copy has only in-frame clones and leaves some out. The data hold more than 95,000 clones, with roughly 90% observed a single time. No antigens are known for them. The sample consisted of unstimulated CD4+ T cells sorted from spleen or lymph node cells, taken before intestinal transplant. The receptor source for this set is a human donor who received an intestinal transplant. Each CDR3 is given with its conserved first and last residue. D genes are given only for firm matches. Clone size is stated in some rows and not others, as once, few, many or a class when expanded.

J gene | D gene | V gene | clone size | CDR3 protein | CDR3 DNA
TRBJ2-1 | NA | TRBV18 | NA | CASSPPYLRGTYNEQFF | TGTGCCAGCTCACCACCCTACTTGCGGGGAACGTACAATGAGCAGTTCTTC
TRBJ2-3 | NA | TRBV6-4 | NA | CASSDPGADTDTQYF | TGTGCCAGCAGTGACCCAGGGGCTGACACAGATACGCAGTATTTT
TRBJ1-6 | NA | TRBV15 | NA | CATSRDDSPLHF | TGTGCCACCAGCAGAGATGATTCACCCCTCCACTTT
TRBJ1-6 | TRBD1 | TRBV9 | NA | CASSVASGGVSPLHF | TGTGCCAGCAGCGTAGCGTCAGGGGGTGTTTCACCCCTCCACTTT
TRBJ2-1 | TRBD1 | TRBV7-2 | NA | CASSMTGSPYNEQFF | TGTGCCAGCAGCATGACAGGGAGTCCCTACAATGAGCAGTTCTTC
TRBJ2-7 | NA | TRBV19 | NA | CASSKSLSAGVYEQYF | TGTGCCAGTAGTAAGTCCTTGTCGGCCGGTGTTTACGAGCAGTACTTC
TRBJ2-4 | NA | TRBV5-4 | NA | CASSGQRDLVKNIQYF | TGTGCCAGCAGCGGGCAGAGGGACCTAGTCAAAAACATTCAGTACTTC
TRBJ2-7 | TRBD2 | TRBV7-9 | NA | CASSLISGRTSYEQYF | TGTGCCAGCAGCTTAATTAGCGGGAGGACCTCCTACGAGCAGTACTTC
TRBJ2-1 | TRBD2 | TRBV19 | NA | CASRPSGRPNNEQFF | TGTGCCAGTAGGCCTAGCGGGAGGCCAAACAATGAGCAGTTCTTC
TRBJ1-2 | NA | TRBV23-1 | NA | CAIPGVFGSTF | TGCGCCATCCCGGGTGTATTCGGTAGCACCTTC
TRBJ2-7 | TRBD1 | TRBV6-1 | few | CASRGGGGHYEQYF | TGTGCCTCACGAGGGGGCGGAGGACACTACGAGCAGTACTTC
TRBJ2-1 | TRBD1 | TRBV9 | NA | CASSLRPGTGVHNEQFF | TGTGCCAGCAGCCTACGACCCGGGACAGGGGTCCACAATGAGCAGTTCTTC
TRBJ2-1 | NA | TRBV29-1 | NA | CSVLQWGLSNEQFF | TGCAGCGTGCTACAGTGGGGCTTAAGCAATGAGCAGTTCTTC
TRBJ2-1 | TRBD2 | TRBV6-6 | NA | CASSYLGLAGYEQFF | TGTGCCAGCAGTTACTTGGGACTAGCGGGCTATGAGCAGTTCTTC
TRBJ2-3 | TRBD2 | TRBV5-4 | NA | CASSLWPGGGSTDTQYF | TGTGCCAGCAGCCTTTGGCCCGGGGGGGGAAGCACAGATACGCAGTATTTT
TRBJ1-1 | NA | TRBV28 | NA | CASSRGRWGTEAFF | TGTGCCAGCAGCAGGGGCAGGTGGGGGACTGAAGCTTTCTTT
TRBJ1-6 | NA | TRBV2 | NA | CASRVWTGSSYNSPLHF | TGTGCCAGCAGGGTATGGACGGGGAGCTCCTATAATTCACCCCTCCACTTT
TRBJ2-3 | TRBD2 | TRBV7-3 | NA | CASSSGASGRASVDTQYF | TGTGCCAGCAGCTCCGGGGCTAGCGGGAGGGCTTCAGTAGATACGCAGTATTTT